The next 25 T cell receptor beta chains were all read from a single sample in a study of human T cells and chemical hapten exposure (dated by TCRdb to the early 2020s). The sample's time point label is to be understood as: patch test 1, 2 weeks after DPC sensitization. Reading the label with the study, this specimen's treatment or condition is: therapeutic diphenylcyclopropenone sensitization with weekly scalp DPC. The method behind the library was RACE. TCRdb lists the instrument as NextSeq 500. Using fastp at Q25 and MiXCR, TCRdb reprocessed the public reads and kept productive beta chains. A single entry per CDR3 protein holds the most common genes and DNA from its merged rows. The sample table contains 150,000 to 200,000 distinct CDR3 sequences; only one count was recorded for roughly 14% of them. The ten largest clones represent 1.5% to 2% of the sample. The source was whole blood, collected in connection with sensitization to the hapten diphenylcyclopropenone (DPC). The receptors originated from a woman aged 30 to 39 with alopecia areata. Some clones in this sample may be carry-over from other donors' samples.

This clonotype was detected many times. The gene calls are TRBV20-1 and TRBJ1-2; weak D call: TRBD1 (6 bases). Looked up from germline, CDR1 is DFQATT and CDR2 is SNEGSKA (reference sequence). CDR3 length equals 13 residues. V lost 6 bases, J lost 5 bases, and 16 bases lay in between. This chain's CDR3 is CSADGQQLYGYTF. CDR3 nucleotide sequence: TGCAGTGCCGACGGACAGCAGCTTTATGGCTACACCTTC.

The CDR3: CATKRGGDDTGELFF. The CDR3 region has the DNA TGCGCCACCAAAAGAGGGGGAGATGACACCGGGGAGCTGTTTTTT. The chain employs TRBV5-1 and TRBJ2-2; possibly TRBD1 for D (6 bases). Deletions cut 9 bases from V and 3 bases from J, with 18 bases between. The CDR3 contains 15 residues. CDR1 SGHRS and CDR2 YFSETQ come from the germline V gene.

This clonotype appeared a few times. This CDR3 is CASSPYLSGGARNEQFF. DNA for the CDR3: TGTGCCAGCAGCCCCTATCTTAGCGGGGGGGCCCGTAATGAGCAGTTCTTC. This chain connects TRBV7-3 to TRBJ2-1; TRBD2 agrees at 11 bases. This CDR3 is 17 amino acids long. V dropped 5 bases and J dropped 7; count of bases not matched to a gene: 13. The germline gives CDR1 SGHTA, CDR2 FQGTGA.

The CDR3 protein is CATSSGGSEQFF. CDR3 nucleotide sequence: TGTGCCACCAGTTCAGGAGGGTCCGAGCAGTTCTTC. This rearrangement joins TRBV24-1 to TRBJ2-1; possibly TRBD2 for D (6 bases). Trimming left V 6 bases short and J 10 bases short, with 12 bases between. Looked up from germline, CDR1 is KGHDR and CDR2 is SFDVKD. The CDR3 covers 12 residues.

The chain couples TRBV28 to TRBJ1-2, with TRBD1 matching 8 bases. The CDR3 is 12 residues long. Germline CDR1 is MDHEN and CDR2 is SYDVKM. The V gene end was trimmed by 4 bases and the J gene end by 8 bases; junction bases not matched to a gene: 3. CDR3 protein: CASSSGQGGYTF. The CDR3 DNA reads TGTGCCAGCAGTTCTGGACAGGGAGGCTACACCTTC.

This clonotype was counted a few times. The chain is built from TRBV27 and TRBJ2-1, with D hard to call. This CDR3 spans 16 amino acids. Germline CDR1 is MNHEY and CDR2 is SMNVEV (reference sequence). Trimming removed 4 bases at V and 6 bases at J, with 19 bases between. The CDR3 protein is CASSSLVGVLANEQFF. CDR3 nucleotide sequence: TGTGCCAGCAGTTCCCTCGTAGGAGTGTTGGCCAATGAGCAGTTCTTC.

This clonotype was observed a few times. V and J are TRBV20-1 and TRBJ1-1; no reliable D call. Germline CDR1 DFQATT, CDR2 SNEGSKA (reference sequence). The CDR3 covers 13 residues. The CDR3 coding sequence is TGCAGAATCCCTAATCCAATGAACACTGAAGCTTTCTTT. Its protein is CRIPNPMNTEAFF.

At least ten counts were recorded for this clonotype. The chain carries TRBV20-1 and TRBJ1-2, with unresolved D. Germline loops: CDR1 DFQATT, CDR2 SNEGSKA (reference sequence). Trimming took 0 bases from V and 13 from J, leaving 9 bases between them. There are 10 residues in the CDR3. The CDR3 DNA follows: TGCAGTGCTAGAGACGCAGGCCCCACCTTC. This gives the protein CSARDAGPTF.

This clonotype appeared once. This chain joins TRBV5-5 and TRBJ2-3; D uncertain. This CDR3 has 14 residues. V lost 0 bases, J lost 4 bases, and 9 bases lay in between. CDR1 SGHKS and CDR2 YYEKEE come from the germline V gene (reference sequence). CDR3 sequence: CASSLEREPDTQYF. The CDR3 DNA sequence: TGTGCCAGCAGCTTGGAAAGGGAACCAGATACGCAGTATTTT.

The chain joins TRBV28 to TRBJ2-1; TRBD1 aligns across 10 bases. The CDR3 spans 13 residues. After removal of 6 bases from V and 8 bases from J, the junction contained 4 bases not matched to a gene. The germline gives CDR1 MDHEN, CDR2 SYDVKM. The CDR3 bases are TGTGCCAGCAGCCCTGGGACAGGGGATGAGCAGTTCTTC. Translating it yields CASSPGTGDEQFF.

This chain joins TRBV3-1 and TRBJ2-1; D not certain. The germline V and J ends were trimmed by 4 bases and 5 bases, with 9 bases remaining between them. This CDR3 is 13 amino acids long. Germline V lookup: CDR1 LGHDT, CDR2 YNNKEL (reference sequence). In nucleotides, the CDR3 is TGTGCCAGCAGCCGCGGTTATGACAATGAGCAGTTCTTC. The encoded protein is CASSRGYDNEQFF.

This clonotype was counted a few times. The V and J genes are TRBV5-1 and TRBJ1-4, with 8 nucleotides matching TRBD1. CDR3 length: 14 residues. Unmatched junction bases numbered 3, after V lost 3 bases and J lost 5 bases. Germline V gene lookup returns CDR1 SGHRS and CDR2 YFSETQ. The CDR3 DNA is TGCGCCAGCAGCTCCAGGGGGCAGAATGAAAAACTGTTTTTT. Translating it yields CASSSRGQNEKLFF.

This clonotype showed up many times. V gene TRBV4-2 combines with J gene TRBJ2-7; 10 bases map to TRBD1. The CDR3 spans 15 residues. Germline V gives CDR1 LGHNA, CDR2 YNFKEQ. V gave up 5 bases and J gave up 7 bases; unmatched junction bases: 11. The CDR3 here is CASSGRGQGVWEQYF. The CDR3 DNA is TGTGCCAGCAGCGGGCGAGGACAGGGGGTGTGGGAGCAGTACTTC.

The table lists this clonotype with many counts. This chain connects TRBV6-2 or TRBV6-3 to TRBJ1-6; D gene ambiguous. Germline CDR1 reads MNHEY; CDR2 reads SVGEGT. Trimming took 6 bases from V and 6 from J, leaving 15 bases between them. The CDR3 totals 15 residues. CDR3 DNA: TGTGCCAGCAGGGCTCTGAGGACTCCTAATTCACCCCTCCACTTT. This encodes CASRALRTPNSPLHF.

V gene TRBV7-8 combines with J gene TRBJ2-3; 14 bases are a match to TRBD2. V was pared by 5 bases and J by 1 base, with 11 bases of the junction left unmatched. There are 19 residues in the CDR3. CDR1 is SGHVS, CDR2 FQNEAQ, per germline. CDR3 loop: CASSLGLAGAKFGTDTQYF. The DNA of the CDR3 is TGTGCCAGCAGCCTGGGACTAGCGGGAGCCAAGTTTGGCACAGATACGCAGTATTTT.

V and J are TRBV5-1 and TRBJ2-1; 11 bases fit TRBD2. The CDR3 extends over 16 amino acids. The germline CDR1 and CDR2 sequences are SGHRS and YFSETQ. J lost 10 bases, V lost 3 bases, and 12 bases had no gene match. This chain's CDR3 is CASSSLPGTSGSEQFF. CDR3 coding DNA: TGCGCCAGCAGCTCCCTCCCCGGTACTAGCGGGAGCGAGCAGTTCTTC. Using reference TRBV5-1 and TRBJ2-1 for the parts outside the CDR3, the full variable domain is KAGVTQTPRYLIKTRGQQVTLSCSPISGHRSVSWYQQTPGQGLQFLFEYFSETQRNKGNFPGRFSGRQFSNSRSEMNVSTLELGDSALYLCASSSLPGTSGSEQFFGPGTRLTVL.

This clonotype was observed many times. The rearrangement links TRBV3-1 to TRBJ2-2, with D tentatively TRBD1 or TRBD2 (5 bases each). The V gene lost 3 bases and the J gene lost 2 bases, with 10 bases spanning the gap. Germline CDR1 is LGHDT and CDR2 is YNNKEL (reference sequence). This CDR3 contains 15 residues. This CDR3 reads CASSQQGPNTGELFF. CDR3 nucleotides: TGTGCCAGCAGCCAGCAGGGACCCAACACCGGGGAGCTGTTTTTT.

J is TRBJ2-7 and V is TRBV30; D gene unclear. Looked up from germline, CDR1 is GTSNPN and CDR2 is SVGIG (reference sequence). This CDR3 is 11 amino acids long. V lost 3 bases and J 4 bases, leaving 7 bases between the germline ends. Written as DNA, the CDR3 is TGTGCCTGGAGCCGTGAGTACGAGCAGTACTTC. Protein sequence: CAWSREYEQYF.

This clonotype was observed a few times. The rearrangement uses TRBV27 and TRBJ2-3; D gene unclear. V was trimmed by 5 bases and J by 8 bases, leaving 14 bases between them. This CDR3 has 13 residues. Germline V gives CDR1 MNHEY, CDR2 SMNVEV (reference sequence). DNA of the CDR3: TGTGCCAGCAGTCCCCAAGGCGTAGGTACGCAGTATTTT. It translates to CASSPQGVGTQYF.

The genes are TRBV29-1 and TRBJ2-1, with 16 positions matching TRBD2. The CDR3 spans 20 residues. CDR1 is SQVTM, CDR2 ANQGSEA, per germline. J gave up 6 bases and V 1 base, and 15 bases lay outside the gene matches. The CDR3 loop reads CSVEVGASGTSGRVGNEQFF. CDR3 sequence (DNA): TGCAGCGTTGAAGTCGGAGCGTCCGGGACTAGCGGGAGGGTCGGCAATGAGCAGTTCTTC.

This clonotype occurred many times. CDR3 region: CASSPTGTGGTEAFF. As DNA, the CDR3 is TGTGCCAGCTCACCCACAGGGACAGGGGGTACTGAAGCTTTCTTT. The J gene is TRBJ1-1, the V gene TRBV18, with TRBD1 matching over 11 bases. The CDR3 consists of 15 residues. After removal of 3 bases from V and 5 bases from J, the junction contained 5 bases not matched to a gene. Germline CDR1 and CDR2: KGHSH and LQKENI.

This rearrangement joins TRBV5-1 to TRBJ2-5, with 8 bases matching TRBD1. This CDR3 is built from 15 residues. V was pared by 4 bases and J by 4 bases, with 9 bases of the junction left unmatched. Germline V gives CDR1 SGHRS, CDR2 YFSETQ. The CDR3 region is CASSLDRVLGETQYF. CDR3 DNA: TGCGCCAGCAGCCTGGACAGGGTCTTAGGAGAGACCCAGTACTTC.

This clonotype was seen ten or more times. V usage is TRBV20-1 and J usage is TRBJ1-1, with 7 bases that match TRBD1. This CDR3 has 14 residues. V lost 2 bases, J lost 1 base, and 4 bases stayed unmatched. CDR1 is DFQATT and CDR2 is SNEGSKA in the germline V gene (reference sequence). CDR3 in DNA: TGCAGTGCTAGACAGACAGGGAGGAACACTGAAGCTTTCTTT. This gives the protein CSARQTGRNTEAFF.

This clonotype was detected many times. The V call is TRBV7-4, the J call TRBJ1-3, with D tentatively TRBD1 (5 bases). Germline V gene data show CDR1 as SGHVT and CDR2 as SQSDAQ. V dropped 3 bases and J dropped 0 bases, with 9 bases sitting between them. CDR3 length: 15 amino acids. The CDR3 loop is CASSFGGRSGNTIYF. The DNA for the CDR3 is TGTGCCAGCAGCTTTGGGGGACGCTCTGGAAACACCATATATTTT.

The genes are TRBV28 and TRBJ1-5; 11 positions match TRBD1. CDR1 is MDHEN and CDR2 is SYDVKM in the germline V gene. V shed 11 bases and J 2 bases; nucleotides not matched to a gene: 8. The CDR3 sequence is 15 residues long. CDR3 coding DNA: TGTGCCGCGGGACAGGGGGTAGGTGGCAATCAGCCCCAGCATTTT. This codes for CAAGQGVGGNQPQHF.